One and the same sample provided the 5 T cell receptor beta chains below, sequenced in a study of shared clonotypes between healthy human individuals. Assay: immunoSEQ multiplex PCR; the TCRdb copy retains only in-frame clones and omits some. The data contain under 1,900,000 clones, 98% of them singletons. Specimen: naive CD4+ T cells sorted from blood. As to subset: CD45RA+ positively selected. These receptors were obtained from a man aged 25 to 45 in good health.

V and J are TRBV19 and TRBJ1-5, with D perhaps matching TRBD1 (5 bases). Trimming pared 4 bases from V and 6 bases from J, leaving 16 bases between. Per germline, CDR1 LNHDA and CDR2 SQIVND (reference sequence). The CDR3 totals 15 residues. The CDR3 spells CASSNAGSRGQPQHF. The CDR3 region has the DNA TGTGCCAGTAGTAACGCAGGGTCGAGGGGTCAGCCCCAGCATTTT.

This chain connects TRBV19 to TRBJ1-1, with D perhaps TRBD1 (5 bases). V lost 5 bases, J lost 7 bases, and 8 bases lay in between. Germline loops: CDR1 LNHDA, CDR2 SQIVND (reference sequence). This CDR3 has 11 amino acids. This chain's CDR3 is CASSRGSEAFF. The DNA of the CDR3 is TGTGCCAGTAGTCGGGGGAGTGAAGCTTTCTTT.

This clone was picked up one time. The V and J genes are TRBV9 and TRBJ2-5; TRBD2 matches 14 bases. CDR1 is SGDLS and CDR2 is YYNGEE in the germline V gene. CDR3 length: 16 amino acids. The V segment lost 3 bases and the J segment 3 bases; nucleotides outside the gene matches: 4. CDR3 nucleotides: TGTGCCAGCAGCGAGACTAGCGGGAGGGCCGAAGAGACCCAGTACTTC. This translates into CASSETSGRAEETQYF.

The chain carries TRBV7-9 and TRBJ1-2; no reliable D call. The CDR3 sequence is 14 residues long. V lost 3 bases and J lost 8, with 16 bases in between. Germline-derived CDR1 and CDR2 are SEHNR and FQNEAQ (reference sequence). In DNA, the CDR3 is TGTGCCAGCAGCTTCCTAATCCAGCGCGGCGGCTACACCTTC. The encoded protein is CASSFLIQRGGYTF.

This clone was seen once. The sample holds other DNA sequences that translate to the same CDR3. The rearrangement uses TRBV9 and TRBJ2-1; D is possibly TRBD2 (5 bases). The CDR3 spans 14 residues. Per germline, CDR1 SGDLS and CDR2 YYNGEE. Trimming shortened V by 0 bases and J by 4 bases, and 8 bases separated the two germline ends. In DNA, the CDR3 is TGTGCCAGCAGCGTAGCTTCGGGGTACAATGAGCAGTTCTTC. Its protein is CASSVASGYNEQFF. Complete variable domain (other parts from reference TRBV9 and TRBJ2-1): DSGVTQTPKHLITATGQRVTLRCSPRSGDLSVYWYQQSLDQGLQFLIQYYNGEERAKGNILERFSAQQFPDLHSELNLSSLELGDSALYFCASSVASGYNEQFFGPGTRLTVL.